This T cell receptor beta chain was observed in a study of blood T cell repertoires in COVID-19. Using immunoSEQ multiplex PCR, the repertoire was profiled, and TCRdb retains in-frame clones only, with some absent. There are about 140,000 clones in the sample; approximately 80% occur only once, and around 8% lies in the top ten. From germline, CDR1 is MDHEN and CDR2 SYDVKM. CDR3 length: 16 amino acids. Trimming at V came to 5 bases and at J to 3 bases, leaving 10 bases not matched to a gene. This chain joins TRBV28 and TRBJ1-5; 7 nucleotides align to TRBD1. The specimen sequenced was peripheral blood. This receptor was taken from a woman between 55 and 75 years old with active or convalescent COVID-19. CDR3 nucleotide sequence: TGTGCCAGCAGTCTTTACGGGACAGTGATCAATCAGCCCCAGCATTTT. This gives the protein CASSLYGTVINQPQHF.